This passage covers 14 T cell receptor beta chains from one sample sequenced in a study of OX40 agonist ivuxolimab in advanced cancers. Some clones are missing from TCRdb's copy, which holds only in-frame ones; the method was immunoSEQ multiplex PCR. The sample includes over 50,000 clones, approximately 86% seen only once; the top ten take over 9.5%. The sequencing here drew on CD4+ or CD8+ T cells sorted from blood, taken in a trial of the OX40 agonist ivuxolimab. These receptors originate from an adult with an advanced solid tumor such as melanoma, head and neck, liver or kidney cancer.

V usage is TRBV5-5 and J usage is TRBJ1-3; tentatively, D is TRBD1 (5 bases). The germline gives CDR1 SGHKS, CDR2 YYEKEE (reference sequence). Trimming shortened V by 3 bases and J by 0 bases, and 10 bases separated the two germline ends. The CDR3 runs 15 residues. CDR3 in DNA: TGTGCCAGCAGCTGGATGGGGGACTCTGGAAACACCATATATTTT. Protein product: CASSWMGDSGNTIYF.

The V and J genes are TRBV27 and TRBJ2-6; tentatively, D is TRBD2 (6 bases). Trimming took off 3 bases at V and 4 bases at J, with 10 bases between the two ends. Germline-derived CDR1 and CDR2 are MNHEY and SMNVEV (reference sequence). There are 15 residues in the CDR3. The CDR3 region is CASSFGGTGANVLTF. The CDR3 DNA follows: TGTGCCAGCAGTTTCGGGGGTACCGGGGCCAACGTCCTGACTTTC. Full variable domain (outside the CDR3, taken from reference TRBV27 and TRBJ2-6): EAQVTQNPRYLITVTGKKLTVTCSQNMNHEYMSWYRQDPGLGLRQIYYSMNVEVTDKGDVPEGYKVSRKEKRNFPLILESPSPNQTSLYFCASSFGGTGANVLTFGAGSRLTVL.

The gene calls are TRBV6-6 and TRBJ2-7, with D unresolved. Germline values: CDR1 MNHNY, CDR2 SVGAGI (reference sequence). The CDR3 is made up of 13 amino acids. The V gene lost 2 bases and the J gene lost 2 bases, with 7 bases spanning the gap. CDR3 amino acids: CASSYALAYEQYF. The CDR3 DNA follows: TGTGCCAGCAGTTACGCCCTGGCCTACGAGCAGTACTTC.

The chain couples TRBV4-3 to TRBJ2-5; D is perhaps TRBD1 or TRBD2 (5 bases each). Germline values: CDR1 LGHNA, CDR2 YSLEER. CDR3 length: 14 amino acids. Trimming took 0 bases from V and 5 from J, leaving 10 bases between them. The CDR3 region is CASSQDEGIETQYF. For the CDR3, the DNA is TGCGCCAGCAGCCAAGATGAGGGGATCGAGACCCAGTACTTC.

The gene calls are TRBV6-5 and TRBJ2-1; unclear D gene. Germline CDR1 MNHEY, CDR2 SVGAGI. The CDR3 totals 13 residues. The germline V and J ends were trimmed by 4 bases and 9 bases, with 13 bases remaining between them. The CDR3 protein is CASSSDPLGEQFF. In nucleotides, the CDR3 is TGTGCCAGCAGTTCCGACCCCCTCGGTGAGCAGTTCTTC.

The CDR3 DNA reads TGTGCCAGCAGCTTCGGGACAGGTTATGGCTACACCTTC. Its translation: CASSFGTGYGYTF. The chain has TRBV7-2 and TRBJ1-2; 8 bases are shared with TRBD1. J gave up 5 bases and V 3 bases, and 2 bases lay outside the gene matches. Germline CDR1 SGHTA, CDR2 FQGNSA. The CDR3 runs 13 residues.

The V call is TRBV19, the J call TRBJ2-2; TRBD2 matches 7 bases. V gave up 5 bases and J gave up 3 bases; unmatched junction bases: 12. The CDR3 has 17 amino acids. Germline loops: CDR1 LNHDA, CDR2 SQIVND (reference sequence). The CDR3 nucleotides read TGTGCCAGTAGTGCCCTTTTTTCGGGGGGACACACCGGGGAGCTGTTTTTT. Residues: CASSALFSGGHTGELFF.

In the case of this clone: The CDR3 does not end in the conserved phenylalanine or tryptophan, so this is likely a read error. V gene TRBV4-2 combines with J gene TRBJ1-6; D is possibly TRBD1 (6 bases). V was shortened by 3 bases and J by 7 bases, with 13 bases between the two germline ends. Germline CDR1 reads LGHNA; CDR2 reads YNFKEQ. This CDR3 is 15 amino acids long. The CDR3 loop reads CASSQGALQNSPLHL. The CDR3 coding sequence is TGTGCCAGCAGCCAGGGGGCCTTACAGAATTCACCCCTCCACCTT.

This CDR3 is CASSIGGGLYGYTF. The CDR3 coding sequence is TGTGCCAGCAGCATCGGAGGGGGCCTCTATGGCTACACCTTC. V usage is TRBV5-6 and J usage is TRBJ1-2, with 7 positions matching TRBD1. CDR1 is SGHDT, CDR2 YYEEEE, per germline. The CDR3 has 14 residues. The trim removed 4 bases at V and 4 bases at J, leaving 7 bases unmatched.

This chain links TRBV6-4 with TRBJ2-3; 8 nucleotides agree with TRBD2. Germline V gene lookup returns CDR1 MRHNA and CDR2 SNTAGT. There are 17 residues in the CDR3. V trimming: 0 bases; J trimming: 1 base; junction bases outside the gene matches: 6. The CDR3 DNA sequence: TGTGCCAGCAGTGACTCGACGGGAGGGGGGGGCACAGATACGCAGTATTTT. It specifies CASSDSTGGGGTDTQYF.

This chain joins TRBV11-1 and TRBJ2-7, with D unresolved. This CDR3 has 14 amino acids. V was pared by 4 bases and J by 4 bases, with 14 bases between. Germline V CDR1 and CDR2: SGHAT, FQDESV (reference sequence). The CDR3, as DNA: TGTGCCAGCAGCTGGGTGGGCGGAAAATACGAGCAGTACTTC. It is translated as CASSWVGGKYEQYF.

J is TRBJ2-7 and V is TRBV11-2; D is unclear. Trimming shortened V by 6 bases and J by 4 bases, and 10 bases separated the two germline ends. Germline CDR1 SGHAT, CDR2 FQNNGV. The CDR3 consists of 12 residues. CDR3 nucleotide sequence: TGTGCCAGCAGGGCAAGCTATTACGAGCAGTACTTC. Translation: CASRASYYEQYF.

V usage is TRBV7-3 and J usage is TRBJ1-2, with D possibly being TRBD1 (6 bases). Trimming stripped 8 bases from V and 8 bases from J, with 15 bases between. There are 12 residues in the CDR3. CDR1 SGHTA and CDR2 FQGTGA come from the germline V gene. This CDR3 is CASASAGEGYTF. CDR3 sequence (DNA): TGTGCCAGCGCCTCCGCAGGGGAAGGCTACACCTTC. Using reference TRBV7-3 and TRBJ1-2 for the parts outside the CDR3, the full variable domain is GAGVSQTPSNKVTEKGKYVELRCDPISGHTALYWYRQSLGQGPEFLIYFQGTGAADDSGLPNDRFFAVRPEGSVSTLKIQRTERGDSAVYLCASASAGEGYTFGSGTRLTVV.

The chain joins TRBV11-2 to TRBJ1-5, with no clear D. Per the germline V gene, CDR1 is SGHAT and CDR2 is FQNNGV. V was clipped by 3 bases and J by 7 bases, with 7 bases between them. The CDR3 extends over 12 amino acids. This chain's CDR3 is CASSLGEQPQHF. As DNA, the CDR3 is TGTGCCAGCAGCTTGGGCGAGCAGCCCCAGCATTTT.